A single sample is the source of the 31 T cell receptor beta chains below, sequenced in a study of OX40 agonist ivuxolimab in advanced cancers. Measured with immunoSEQ multiplex PCR; TCRdb has only the in-frame clones, and not every one. This table has fewer than 85,000 clones, approximately 80% appearing once. The sample in question was CD4+ or CD8+ T cells sorted from blood, obtained in a trial of the OX40 agonist ivuxolimab. The receptors were sampled from an adult with an advanced solid tumor such as melanoma, head and neck, liver or kidney cancer.

V is TRBV29-1 and J is TRBJ2-3; no clear D gene. This CDR3 spans 15 amino acids. Trimming took 3 bases from V and 11 from J, leaving 24 bases between them. CDR1 SQVTM and CDR2 ANQGSEA come from the germline V gene. The CDR3 loop reads CSVDWLLAQKREQYF. CDR3 sequence (DNA): TGCAGCGTTGATTGGTTATTAGCACAGAAAAGGGAGCAGTATTTT.

The chain has TRBV6-1 and TRBJ2-7, with TRBD2 identical over 14 bases. Germline V gene lookup returns CDR1 MNHNS and CDR2 SASEGT. The CDR3 is 15 amino acids. Losses at the gene ends were 5 bases for V and 4 bases for J; bases not matched to a gene: 4. The CDR3 sequence is CASSTGLAGAYEQYF. In DNA, the CDR3 is TGTGCCAGCAGTACGGGACTAGCGGGAGCGTACGAGCAGTACTTC.

This chain uses TRBV6-1 with TRBJ2-6; 7 bases are shared with TRBD1. The CDR3 is 19 residues long. The V gene's germline CDR1 is MNHNS and CDR2 SASEGT. V gave up 1 base and J gave up 0 bases; unmatched junction bases: 9. The CDR3 nucleotides are TGTGCCAGCAGTGAAGGGGCTTACAGGGGTAGCTCTGGGGCCAACGTCCTGACTTTC. This codes for CASSEGAYRGSSGANVLTF.

J is TRBJ2-6 and V is TRBV5-1; D remains ambiguous. Germline lookup yields CDR1 SGHRS and CDR2 YFSETQ. The CDR3 runs 16 residues. The V end lost 0 bases, the J end lost 1 base, and 8 bases lay between the germline ends. The CDR3 nucleotides read TGCGCCAGCAGCTTGGCCTTGTCTTCTGGGGCCAACGTCCTGACTTTC. Its translation: CASSLALSSGANVLTF.

The J gene is TRBJ1-2, the V gene TRBV6-5, with a tentative D call TRBD1 (6 bases). The V and J ends lost 6 bases and 3 bases respectively, with 11 bases between them. Germline lookup yields CDR1 MNHEY and CDR2 SVGAGI. The CDR3 contains 13 residues. CDR3 protein: CASRPTGYYGYTF. The CDR3 DNA sequence: TGTGCCAGCAGACCAACAGGGTACTATGGCTACACCTTC.

The chain joins TRBV27 to TRBJ2-7; D is perhaps TRBD1 (5 bases). Germline CDR1 and CDR2: MNHEY and SMNVEV (reference sequence). The CDR3 length is 14 residues. V gave up 5 bases and J gave up 5 bases, with 16 bases separating them. CDR3 sequence: CASSPTRVSDEQYF. Here the CDR3 DNA reads TGTGCCAGCAGTCCGACCAGGGTGTCCGACGAGCAGTACTTC.

The V gene is TRBV14, the J gene TRBJ2-1; D uncertain. The CDR3 is 16 residues long. Trimming took off 0 bases at V and 0 bases at J, with 9 bases between the two ends. CDR1 and CDR2 from the germline V gene are SGHDN and FVKESK. CDR3 amino acids: CASSQDAGGSYNEQFF. Written as DNA, the CDR3 is TGTGCCAGCAGCCAAGATGCTGGTGGCTCCTACAATGAGCAGTTCTTC.

The V gene is TRBV6-6, the J gene TRBJ1-3; 7 nucleotides line up with TRBD1. CDR3 length: 15 residues. Trimming removed 5 bases from V and 1 base from J; junction bases left unmatched: 5. The germline V gene encodes CDR1 MNHNY and CDR2 SVGAGI (reference sequence). CDR3 bases: TGTGCCAGCAGTCGACAGGGAATTTCTGGAAACACCATATATTTT. This sequence encodes CASSRQGISGNTIYF.

This chain connects TRBV15 to TRBJ2-6; no firm D call. With 5 bases removed from V and 0 bases from J, the gap between germline ends came to 11 bases. CDR1 LNHNV and CDR2 YYDKDF come from the germline V gene (reference sequence). CDR3 length: 16 residues. The CDR3 reads CATSRYRSSGANVLTF. The CDR3 coding sequence is TGTGCCACCAGCCGTTACCGGTCCTCTGGGGCCAACGTCCTGACTTTC.

For this clone: Without the conserved terminal phenylalanine or tryptophan, this CDR3 likely stems from a read error. The DNA is left out, because the CDR3 cannot be placed on it with certainty; the CDR3 is given as TCRdb lists it. CDR3 residues: CASSYSPDRRDL. The V and J genes are TRBV28 and TRBJ1-6. Germline assignment: CDR1 MDHEN and CDR2 SYDVKM. The CDR3 is 12 amino acids long, termini counted.

The chain joins TRBV6-6 to TRBJ1-2; 8 positions agree with TRBD1. This CDR3 comprises 16 residues. Germline V gives CDR1 MNHNY, CDR2 SVGAGI (reference sequence). Unmatched junction bases numbered 10, after V lost 6 bases and J lost 1 base. CDR3 protein: CASSSGGQGVNYGYTF. In DNA, the CDR3 is TGTGCCAGCAGCTCCGGAGGACAGGGCGTTAACTATGGCTACACCTTC.

This chain connects TRBV7-9 to TRBJ1-1, with 9 bases aligning to TRBD1. This CDR3 is built from 15 residues. J lost 5 bases, V lost 4 bases, and 8 bases had no gene match. Per germline, CDR1 SEHNR and CDR2 FQNEAQ (reference sequence). In DNA, the CDR3 is TGTGCCAGCAGCTCAGGTGACAGGGGGGTAACTGAAGCTTTCTTT. Translation gives CASSSGDRGVTEAFF.

The chain is built from TRBV5-1 and TRBJ1-1; no clear D gene. The CDR3 runs to 14 residues. From germline, CDR1 is SGHRS and CDR2 YFSETQ. V was clipped by 0 bases and J by 0 bases, with 6 bases between them. Here the CDR3 reads CASSLASLNTEAFF. DNA for the CDR3: TGCGCCAGCAGCTTGGCCAGTTTGAACACTGAAGCTTTCTTT.

The genes are TRBV2 and TRBJ1-2; D gene uncertain. With 1 base removed from V and 3 bases from J, the gap between germline ends came to 6 bases. The CDR3 consists of 13 residues. CDR1 is SNHLY, CDR2 FYNNEI, per germline. In nucleotides, the CDR3 is TGTGCCAGCAGTGAAGAAAGGGACTATGGCTACACCTTC. This encodes CASSEERDYGYTF.

The sample holds a few counts of this clone. The genes are TRBV9 and TRBJ2-7, with a possible D match to TRBD2 (5 bases). CDR1 is SGDLS, CDR2 YYNGEE, per germline. The CDR3 is 14 residues long. Trimming took 0 bases from V and 3 from J, leaving 10 bases between them. This chain's CDR3 is CASSVGLAVYEQYF. In nucleotides, the CDR3 is TGTGCCAGCAGCGTAGGGCTAGCTGTCTACGAGCAGTACTTC.

J is TRBJ1-4 and V is TRBV6-5; D remains ambiguous. This CDR3 is built from 14 residues. Trimming left V 4 bases short and J 3 bases short, with 9 bases between. CDR1 MNHEY and CDR2 SVGAGI come from the germline V gene. Here the CDR3 DNA reads TGTGCCAGCAGTTCTGGGCAGCCTAATGAAAAACTGTTTTTT. Translated, it gives CASSSGQPNEKLFF.

This clone has a single count. This chain links TRBV2 with TRBJ1-1, with D possibly being TRBD1 (5 bases). The CDR3 is 15 residues long. Per the germline V gene, CDR1 is SNHLY and CDR2 is FYNNEI. Deletions cut 2 bases from V and 0 bases from J, with 10 bases between. DNA for the CDR3: TGTGCCAGCAGTGAACAGGGAAACCTGAACACTGAAGCTTTCTTT. Encoded protein: CASSEQGNLNTEAFF.

This clone was counted once. Here the CDR3 reads CASSIVRQGFNEQFF. In DNA form, the CDR3 reads TGTGCCAGTAGTATAGTGAGACAGGGGTTCAATGAGCAGTTCTTC. The chain uses TRBV19 and TRBJ2-1; 8 bases fit TRBD1. CDR1 is LNHDA, CDR2 SQIVND, per germline (reference sequence). The V and J ends lost 1 base and 6 bases, in that order; junction bases with no gene match: 5. The CDR3 extends over 15 amino acids.

The chain recombines TRBV7-2 with TRBJ1-1; D is uncertain. The V gene's germline CDR1 is SGHTA and CDR2 FQGNSA. Deletions cut 0 bases from V and 5 bases from J, with 10 bases between. This CDR3 has 14 amino acids. The CDR3 nucleotides read TGTGCCAGCAGCTTAGCGAGGGCGGGAACTGAAGCTTTCTTT. Its translation is CASSLARAGTEAFF.

This clone is a singleton in its sample. The J gene is TRBJ2-6, the V gene TRBV5-1, with no clear D. CDR1 and CDR2 from the germline V gene are SGHRS and YFSETQ. This CDR3 is built from 15 residues. V lost 2 bases, J lost 7 bases, and 13 bases lay in between. The CDR3 spells CASSFGPSVANVLTF. The CDR3 DNA reads as TGCGCCAGCAGCTTCGGCCCTTCGGTAGCCAACGTCCTGACTTTC.

Comment on this clone: The identical CDR3 is also encoded by other nucleotide sequences in the sample. The chain joins TRBV6-6 to TRBJ1-5; no firm D call. The CDR3 extends over 14 amino acids. Germline CDR1 is MNHNY and CDR2 is SVGAGI (reference sequence). The V end was cut by 2 bases, the J end by 2 bases, with 7 bases between. This chain's CDR3 is CASSYGQGNQPQHF. In nucleotides, the CDR3 is TGTGCCAGCAGTTACGGCCAGGGCAATCAGCCCCAGCATTTT.

The chain joins TRBV5-1 to TRBJ2-3; a weak D match, TRBD2 (5 bases). In germline, CDR1 is SGHRS, CDR2 YFSETQ. CDR3 length equals 14 residues. The germline V and J ends were trimmed by 1 base and 5 bases, with 11 bases remaining between them. CDR3 in amino acids: CASSLSLREDTQYF. As DNA, the CDR3 is TGCGCCAGCAGCTTGTCACTACGGGAAGATACGCAGTATTTT.

The chain carries TRBV28 and TRBJ2-3; D tentatively reads TRBD1 or TRBD2 (5 bases each). Germline V gene data show CDR1 as MDHEN and CDR2 as SYDVKM. The V gene lost 3 bases and the J gene lost 2 bases, with 12 bases spanning the gap. This CDR3 has 15 residues. CDR3 nucleotides: TGTGCCAGCAGTTTTGTGGCCGGGACCACAGATACGCAGTATTTT. Its protein product is CASSFVAGTTDTQYF.

The chain links TRBV19 to TRBJ2-1, with TRBD2 matching over 12 bases. The CDR3 consists of 16 residues. Germline V gene lookup returns CDR1 LNHDA and CDR2 SQIVND (reference sequence). J gave up 6 bases and V 4 bases, and 7 bases lay outside the gene matches. The CDR3 loop reads CASSTRTSGNSNEQFF. In DNA form, the CDR3 reads TGTGCCAGTAGTACCCGGACTAGCGGGAACTCCAATGAGCAGTTCTTC.

This clone was seen more than once but under ten times. The V and J genes are TRBV11-3 and TRBJ2-3; 7 bases are a match to TRBD2. Trimming took 5 bases from V and 6 from J; bases not matched to a gene: 14. The germline V gene has CDR1 SGHNT and CDR2 YENEEA. The CDR3 has 16 amino acids. The CDR3 region has the DNA TGTGCCAGCAGCCTATCTTGGACTAGTGGGTGGGATACGCAGTATTTT. Protein sequence: CASSLSWTSGWDTQYF.

The rearrangement links TRBV30 to TRBJ1-2; D perhaps matches TRBD1 (6 bases). CDR1 GTSNPN and CDR2 SVGIG come from the germline V gene (reference sequence). Trimming pared 2 bases from V and 6 bases from J, leaving 13 bases between. This CDR3 is 13 amino acids long. CDR3 in DNA: TGTGCCTGGAGTTCTCAGGGGTGGGATGGCTACACCTTC. Translated: CAWSSQGWDGYTF.

The chain employs TRBV7-3 and TRBJ2-7, with 7 bases fitting TRBD1. CDR1 and CDR2 from the germline V gene are SGHTA and FQGTGA. The CDR3 contains 14 residues. Trimming cost V 6 bases and J 7 bases; bases outside gene matches: 12. The CDR3 protein is CASRPPGQPSEQYF. The CDR3 DNA reads as TGTGCCAGCAGACCCCCGGGACAGCCTTCGGAGCAGTACTTC.

J is TRBJ1-1 and V is TRBV4-2; D uncertain. The CDR3 runs 17 residues. Germline values: CDR1 LGHNA, CDR2 YNFKEQ. Trimming cost V 1 base and J 1 base, with 16 bases left between them. The DNA for the CDR3 is TGTGCCAGCAGCCAAGGCAACTCGGTTGATGGGAACACTGAAGCTTTCTTT. Amino acids: CASSQGNSVDGNTEAFF.

The gene calls are TRBV5-1 and TRBJ1-5, with D uncertain. V lost 0 bases and J 2 bases, leaving 6 bases between the germline ends. The CDR3 spans 14 residues. CDR1 is SGHRS, CDR2 YFSETQ, per germline. In nucleotides, the CDR3 is TGCGCCAGCAGCTTGGGTTCGGGCAATCAGCCCCAGCATTTT. Encoded protein: CASSLGSGNQPQHF.

The chain recombines TRBV7-2 with TRBJ2-5; D not resolved. This CDR3 has 12 amino acids. V shed 5 bases and J shed 5 bases, with 9 bases lying between them. Per the germline V gene, CDR1 is SGHTA and CDR2 is FQGNSA. The CDR3 bases are TGTGCCAGCAGCCCGGGTAGGGAGACCCAGTACTTC. Amino acid sequence: CASSPGRETQYF.

This chain connects TRBV6-4 to TRBJ2-7; perhaps TRBD2 as D (6 bases). V was clipped by 5 bases and J by 2 bases, with 13 bases between them. Per germline, CDR1 MRHNA and CDR2 SNTAGT. The CDR3 has 14 residues. CDR3 sequence (DNA): TGTGCCAGCAGTCTGGAGGGTGGGACCTACGAGCAGTACTTC. Translating it yields CASSLEGGTYEQYF.